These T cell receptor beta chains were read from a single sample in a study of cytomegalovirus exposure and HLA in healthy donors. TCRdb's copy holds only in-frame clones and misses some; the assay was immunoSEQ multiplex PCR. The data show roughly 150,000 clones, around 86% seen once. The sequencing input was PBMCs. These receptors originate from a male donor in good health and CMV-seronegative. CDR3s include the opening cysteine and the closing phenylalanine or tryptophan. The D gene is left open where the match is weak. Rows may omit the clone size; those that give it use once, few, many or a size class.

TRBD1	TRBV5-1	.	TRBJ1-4	TGCGCCAGCAGCCGGGGACAGGGGAATGAAAAACTGTTTTTT	CASSRGQGNEKLFF
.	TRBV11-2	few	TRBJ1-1	TGTGCCAGCAGCTTAGATCCCGGGATCACTGAAGCTTTCTTT	CASSLDPGITEAFF
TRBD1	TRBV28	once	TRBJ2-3	TGTGCCAGCAGTCCCTGGACAGGGCCCCTCACAGATACGCAGTATTTT	CASSPWTGPLTDTQYF
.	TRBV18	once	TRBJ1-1	TGTGCCAGCTCACCGTCGGGGTACACTGAAGCTTTCTTT	CASSPSGYTEAFF
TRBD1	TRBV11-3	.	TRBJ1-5	TGTGCCAGCAGCTTTCCCCCTCCAGGGGGCGGACATAGCAATCAGCCCCAGCATTTT	CASSFPPPGGGHSNQPQHF
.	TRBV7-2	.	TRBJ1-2	TGTGCCAGCAGCCAGGGGCAGGGTAACGGCTACACCTTC	CASSQGQGNGYTF
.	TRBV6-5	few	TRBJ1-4	TGTGCCAGCAGTCGCCGCTTACAGAATGAAAAACTGTTTTTT	CASSRRLQNEKLFF
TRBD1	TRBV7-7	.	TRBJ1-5	TGTGCTAGCAGACAGACCGGGACAGAAGCTCCCTGTAGGAACTATAGCAATCAGTCCCAGCATTTT	CASRQTGTEAPCRNYSNQSQHF
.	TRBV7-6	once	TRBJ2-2	TGTGCCAGCAGCTTAGCGTTTCGAGGGCCAGACACCGGGGAGCTGTTTTTT	CASSLAFRGPDTGELFF
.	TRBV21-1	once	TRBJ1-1	TGTGCCAGCAGCAATCCGGGACAGGGCTTCATGAACACTGAAGCTTTCTTT	CASSNPGQGFMNTEAFF
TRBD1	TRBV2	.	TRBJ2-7	TGTGCCAGCAGACCCTTCGGGGACAGGGGGTCCTTC	CASRPFGDRGSF
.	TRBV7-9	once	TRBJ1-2	TGTGCCAGCAGCCCACAGGGCGGTATAGGCTATGGCTACACCTTC	CASSPQGGIGYGYTF
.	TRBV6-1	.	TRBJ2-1	TGTGCCAGCAGTGCGACTTTAGATGAGCAGTTCTTC	CASSATLDEQFF
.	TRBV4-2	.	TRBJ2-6	TGTGCCAGCAGCCTTGCCTTGGCCGGGGCCAACGTCCTGACTTTC	CASSLALAGANVLTF
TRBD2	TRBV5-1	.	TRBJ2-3	TGCGCCAGCAGCTTGGCGGGGGAGGGGTACACAGATACGCAGTATTTT	CASSLAGEGYTDTQYF
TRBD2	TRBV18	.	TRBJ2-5	TGTGCCAGCTCACCGTTTGCGGGGGTGGTCCAAGAGACCCAGTACTTC	CASSPFAGVVQETQYF
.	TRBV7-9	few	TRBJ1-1	TGTGCCAGCAGCACTTACTTAGGACAACTTAACACTGAAGCTTTCTTT	CASSTYLGQLNTEAFF
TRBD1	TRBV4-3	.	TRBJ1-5	TGCGCCAGCAGCCAATACAGGGGGGCATGGCCCCAGCATTTT	CASSQYRGAWPQHF
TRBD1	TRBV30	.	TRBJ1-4	TGTGCCTGGAGTACCGGACAGGGCCCTAATGAAAAACTGTTTTTT	CAWSTGQGPNEKLFF
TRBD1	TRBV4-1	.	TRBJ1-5	TGCGCCAGCAGCCAAGGACAGGGATCCGGCAATCAGCCCCAGCATTTT	CASSQGQGSGNQPQHF
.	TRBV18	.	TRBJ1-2	TGTGCCAGCTCACCCGGGATTGGGTCCAACTATGGCTACACCTTC	CASSPGIGSNYGYTF
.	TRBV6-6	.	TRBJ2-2	TGTGCCAGCAGTCCTCAGTGGGAGCTGTTTTTT	CASSPQWELFF
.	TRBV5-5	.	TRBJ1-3	TGTGCCAGCAGCCCCCGGAGCTCTGGAAACACCATATATTTT	CASSPRSSGNTIYF
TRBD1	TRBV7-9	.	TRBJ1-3	TGTGCCAGCAGCTCCCCGGAGACAGGGTCTGGAAACACCATATATTTT	CASSSPETGSGNTIYF
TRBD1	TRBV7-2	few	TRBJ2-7	TGTGCCAGCAGCCTCCAATCCGGGACAGGGATTATCTACGAGCAGTACTTC	CASSLQSGTGIIYEQYF
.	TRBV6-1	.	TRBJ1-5	TGTGCCAGCAGAACAGGGATCGGGAGCAATCAGCCCCAGCATTTT	CASRTGIGSNQPQHF
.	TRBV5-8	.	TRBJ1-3	TGTGCCAGCAGCTTGGCCGGTGGTGGAAACACCATATATTTT	CASSLAGGGNTIYF
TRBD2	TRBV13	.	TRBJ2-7	TGTGCCAGCAGCTGGAGCGGGGGGGCCAATAAGTTTTATCAGTACTTC	CASSWSGGANKFYQYF
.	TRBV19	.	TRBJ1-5	TGTGCCAGTAGTGCGAACAGGGCGGCAGGCGGTCAGCCCCAGCATTTT	CASSANRAAGGQPQHF
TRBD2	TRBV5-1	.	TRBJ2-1	TGCGCCAGCAGCTTGGGGGGAAGACTAGCGGGGGGGCCCGATGAGCAGTTCTTC	CASSLGGRLAGGPDEQFF
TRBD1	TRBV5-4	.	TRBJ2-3	TGTGCCAGCAGCCCCCCGGGACAGGGGGCTAAGGTGGGCACAGATACGCAGTATTTT	CASSPPGQGAKVGTDTQYF
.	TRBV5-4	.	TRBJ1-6	TGTGCCAGCGGGACTTGGGGTGTAGGTAATTCACCCCTCCACTTT	CASGTWGVGNSPLHF
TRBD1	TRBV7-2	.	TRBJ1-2	TGTGCCAGCAGCGTTACAGGGGGCGCAGACTATGGCTACACCTTC	CASSVTGGADYGYTF
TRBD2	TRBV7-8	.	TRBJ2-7	TGTGCCAGCAGGTTTAGCGGGGAGACCTACGAGCAGTACTTC	CASRFSGETYEQYF
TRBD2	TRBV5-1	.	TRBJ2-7	TGCGCCAGCAGCTCGGGACTAGCGGGGACCGAGCAGTACTTC	CASSSGLAGTEQYF
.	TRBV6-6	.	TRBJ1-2	TGTGCCAGCAGTCGACTCATAAGGGGCGACTATGGCTACACCTTC	CASSRLIRGDYGYTF
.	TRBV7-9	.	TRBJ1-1	TGTGCCAGCAGCTTAGCGCGCGACTTGGAAGCTTTCTTT	CASSLARDLEAFF
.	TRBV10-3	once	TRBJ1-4	TGTGCCATCAGTGAAGGGCAGGGTAATGAAAAACTGTTTTTT	CAISEGQGNEKLFF
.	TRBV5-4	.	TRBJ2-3	TGTGCCAGCAGCTTGGCAGGGGGGCTCGATACGCAGTATTTT	CASSLAGGLDTQYF
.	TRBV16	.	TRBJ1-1	TGTGCCAGCAGCCAACTTCTCTCCCAGGGGTGGAATGAAGCTTTCTTT	CASSQLLSQGWNEAFF
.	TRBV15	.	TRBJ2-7	TGTGCCACCAGCAGCAACAGGCAGGGCTACGAGCAGTACTTC	CATSSNRQGYEQYF
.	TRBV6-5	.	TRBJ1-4	TGTGCCAGCGCCGCGGCTAATGAAAAACTGTTTTTT	CASAAANEKLFF
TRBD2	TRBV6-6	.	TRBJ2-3	TGTGCCAGCCTCGACGGGGGGAAAGAGTTCACAGATACGCAGTATTTT	CASLDGGKEFTDTQYF
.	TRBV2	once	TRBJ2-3	TGTGCCAGCATAAGACTGACTAGCACAGATACGCAGTATTTT	CASIRLTSTDTQYF
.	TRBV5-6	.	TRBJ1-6	TGTGCCAGCAGCTACCTTGGAGTCAGCTCCTATAATTCACCCCTCCACTTT	CASSYLGVSSYNSPLHF
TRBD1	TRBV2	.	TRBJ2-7	TGTGCCAGCAGCGCGGACAGGGGTGCTATTCACGAGCAGTACTTC	CASSADRGAIHEQYF
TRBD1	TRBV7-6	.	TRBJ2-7	TGTGCCAGCAGCCACCGGGACAGGGTAAACGAGCAGTACTTC	CASSHRDRVNEQYF
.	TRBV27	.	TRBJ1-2	TGTGCCAGCAAGTCCACAGCTGCTAACTATGGCTACACCTTC	CASKSTAANYGYTF
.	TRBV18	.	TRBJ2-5	TGTGCCAGCTCATCCCGAGAGACCCAGTACTTC	CASSSRETQYF
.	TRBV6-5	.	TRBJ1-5	TGTGCCAGCAGTTATATCAGGTCTAATCAGCCCCAGCATTTT	CASSYIRSNQPQHF
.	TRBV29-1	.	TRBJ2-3	TGCAGCGTTGGAAGCAGCACAGATACGCAGTATTTT	CSVGSSTDTQYF
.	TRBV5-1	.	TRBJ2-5	TGCGCCAGCAGCTTGGACAGGGGAGGTCGAGAGACCCAGTACTTC	CASSLDRGGRETQYF
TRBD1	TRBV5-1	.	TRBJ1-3	TGCGCCAGTCGGACCTCGACAGGGGGAAACACCATATATTTT	CASRTSTGGNTIYF
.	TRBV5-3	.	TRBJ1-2	TGTGCCAGATTTTTTTCTTATGGCTACACCTTC	CARFFSYGYTF
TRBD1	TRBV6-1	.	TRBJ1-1	TGTGCCAGCAGGGACAGGGGCGCGACTGAAGCTTTCTTT	CASRDRGATEAFF
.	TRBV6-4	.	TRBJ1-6	TGTGCCAGCACCCCGCGGGAGGGGAATTCACCCCTCCACTTT	CASTPREGNSPLHF
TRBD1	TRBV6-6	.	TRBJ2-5	TGTGCCAGCAGCTCCGGGACAGGGGAGACCCAGTACTTC	CASSSGTGETQYF
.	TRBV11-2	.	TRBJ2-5	TGTGCCAGCGCAACGGCGGGGATGGACCAAGAGACCCAGTACTTC	CASATAGMDQETQYF
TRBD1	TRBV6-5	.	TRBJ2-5	TGTGCCAGCAGTCCCGGACAGGGCAGAGAGACCCAGTACTTC	CASSPGQGRETQYF